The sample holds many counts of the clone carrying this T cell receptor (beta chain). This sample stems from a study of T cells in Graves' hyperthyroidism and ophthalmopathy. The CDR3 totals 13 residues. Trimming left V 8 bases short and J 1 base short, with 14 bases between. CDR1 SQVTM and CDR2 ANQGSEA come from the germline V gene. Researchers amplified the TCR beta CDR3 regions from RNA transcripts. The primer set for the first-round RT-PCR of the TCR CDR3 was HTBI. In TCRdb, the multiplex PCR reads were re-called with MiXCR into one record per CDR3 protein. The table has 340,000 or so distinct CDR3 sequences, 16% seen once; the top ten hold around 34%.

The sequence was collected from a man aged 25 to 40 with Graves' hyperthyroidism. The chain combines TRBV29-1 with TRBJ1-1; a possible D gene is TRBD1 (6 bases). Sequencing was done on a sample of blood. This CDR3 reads CSSSGQQNTEAFF. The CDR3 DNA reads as TGCAGCTCCTCCGGACAGCAGAACACTGAAGCTTTCTTT.